This T cell receptor (beta chain) was sequenced in a study of PD-1 blockade in classical Hodgkin lymphoma. Broader study findings: The study reported lower baseline TCR diversity in newly diagnosed patients than in healthy donors. Causes of the repertoire differences remain undefined, possibly disease activity or prior therapy.

Assay used: immunoSEQ multiplex PCR; TCRdb lists only in-frame clones, some missing. The table includes approximately 23,000 clones, around nine tenths detected once. This CDR3 comprises 15 residues. A word on this clone: The antigen is not known.

Documented time point: newly diagnosed, previously untreated cHL patient sample. Negative magnetic selection isolated CD4+ T cells from thawed PBMCs. Acting as the comparison were PBMCs from newly diagnosed, untreated classical Hodgkin lymphoma. The sequence was collected from a human donor with classical Hodgkin lymphoma. The sample comprised CD4+ T cells from blood. This chain joins TRBV21-1 and TRBJ2-1; TRBD2 is the table's D call and was not checked against the DNA. TRBV21-1 is noted as a pseudogene. In nucleotides, the CDR3 is TGTGCCAGCAGCAGTGACTCGAGCTCCTACAATGAGCAGTTCTTC. This gives the protein CASSSDSSSYNEQFF.